What follows are 21 T cell receptor beta chains derived from one specimen sequenced in a study of blood T cells in healthy people across ages (dated by TCRdb to about 2015). Libraries were constructed by 5' RACE. Sequencing was carried out with an Illumina HiSeq 2500. The second PCR ran for roughly 7 to 12 cycles and used a J-beta primer mix along with a sample-barcoded 5' primer. TCRdb took the public reads, trimmed them with fastp at Q25, ran MiXCR for clone calling and kept in-frame beta chains. Rows are combined by CDR3 protein, so each entry shows the most common genes and DNA. The sample includes hundreds of thousands of distinct CDR3 sequences, with 25% to 35% observed a single time. Around 14% of the sample is taken by the ten largest. Specimen: blood. The receptors stem from an elderly woman in good health.

For the CDR3, the DNA is TGTGCCAGCGGGGGGACTAGCGGGTACAATGAGCAGTTCTTC. It codes for CASGGTSGYNEQFF. The rearrangement links TRBV3-1 to TRBJ2-1; TRBD2 matches 12 bases. The CDR3 is 14 residues long. V lost 8 bases, J lost 4 bases, and 3 bases stayed unmatched. CDR1 LGHDT and CDR2 YNNKEL come from the germline V gene (reference sequence).

This clonotype was detected a few times. The V and J genes are TRBV15 and TRBJ2-1; 11 bases line up with TRBD2. Germline lookup yields CDR1 LNHNV and CDR2 YYDKDF (reference sequence). This CDR3 has 15 residues. After removal of 1 base from V and 16 bases from J, the junction contained 12 bases not matched to a gene. The CDR3 nucleotides read TGTGCCACCAGCAGAGGAGGTAGCGGGGGGGCCTTAAGCTTCTTC. It encodes CATSRGGSGGALSFF.

The V and J genes are TRBV28 and TRBJ2-3; TRBD1 aligns across 8 bases. V gave up 5 bases and J gave up 3 bases; unmatched junction bases: 7. Germline-derived CDR1 and CDR2 are MDHEN and SYDVKM. The CDR3 is made up of 15 amino acids. The CDR3 region has the DNA TGTGCCAGCAGTCCTCCGGGACAGGCAACAGATACGCAGTATTTT. Its protein product is CASSPPGQATDTQYF.

This clonotype has a count of ten or more. The chain employs TRBV10-3 and TRBJ2-6; D unclear. V was trimmed by 0 bases and J by 1 base, leaving 10 bases between them. This CDR3 is 17 amino acids long. CDR1 is ENHRY and CDR2 is SYGVKD in the germline V gene. CDR3 DNA sequence: TGTGCCATCAGTGAGTCGACTCGGGTTTCTGGGGCCAACGTCCTGACTTTC. This translates into CAISESTRVSGANVLTF.

This clonotype appeared many times. The chain links TRBV6-1 to TRBJ2-7; D is possibly TRBD1 (5 bases). V lost 4 bases and J lost 2, with 9 bases in between. Germline CDR1 and CDR2: MNHNS and SASEGT. This CDR3 contains 13 residues. CDR3 loop: CASSGQPTYEQYF. CDR3 coding DNA: TGTGCCAGCAGTGGACAGCCCACCTACGAGCAGTACTTC.

This clonotype has just one count. CDR3 nucleotide sequence: TGTGCCAGCAGCATCCGGGACGGCCGGCCTTCTAACTATGGCTACACCTTC. Translating gives CASSIRDGRPSNYGYTF. The chain combines TRBV9 with TRBJ1-2, with TRBD1 as a possible D gene (5 bases). From germline, CDR1 is SGDLS and CDR2 YYNGEE. The germline V and J ends were trimmed by 4 bases and 0 bases, with 19 bases remaining between them. This CDR3 has 17 residues.

In this sample, this clonotype turned up many times. The rearrangement links TRBV6-2 or TRBV6-3 to TRBJ2-1; the match to TRBD2 covers 11 bases. This CDR3 region has 15 residues. The J segment lost 4 bases and the V segment lost 5 bases, leaving 4 bases of the junction unmatched. The germline gives CDR1 MNHEY, CDR2 SVGEGT. The CDR3 is CASSVAGGIYNEQFF. The CDR3 nucleotides read TGTGCCAGCAGTGTAGCGGGGGGGATTTACAATGAGCAGTTCTTC.

This clonotype was detected many times. The rearrangement uses TRBV5-6 and TRBJ2-7; 8 nucleotides agree with TRBD1. Trimming cost V 4 bases and J 5 bases; bases outside gene matches: 11. The CDR3 extends over 15 amino acids. Germline V lookup: CDR1 SGHDT, CDR2 YYEEEE. The CDR3: CASSAGGRLGNEQYF. The CDR3 coding sequence is TGTGCCAGCAGCGCAGGGGGCCGGCTTGGGAACGAGCAGTACTTC.

The chain recombines TRBV6-4 with TRBJ1-1; D call uncertain. Between the trimmed V and J ends, which lost 4 bases and 3 bases, there was a span of 21 bases. Looked up from germline, CDR1 is MRHNA and CDR2 is SNTAGT. This CDR3 has 17 amino acids. This chain's CDR3 is CASSGPWAATPYTEAFF. Written as DNA, the CDR3 is TGTGCCAGCAGTGGCCCGTGGGCAGCCACCCCTTACACTGAAGCTTTCTTT.

This clonotype was seen ten or more times. The rearrangement uses TRBV9 and TRBJ2-4; a possible D gene is TRBD1 (5 bases). The ends were cut back, 2 bases at V and 5 bases at J, with 11 bases in the middle. Looked up from germline, CDR1 is SGDLS and CDR2 is YYNGEE. This CDR3 has 14 amino acids. The CDR3 here is CASSVGQGQNIQYF. The CDR3 coding sequence is TGTGCCAGCAGCGTCGGGCAGGGCCAAAACATTCAGTACTTC. The full variable domain, rest sourced from reference TRBV9 and TRBJ2-4, is DSGVTQTPKHLITATGQRVTLRCSPRSGDLSVYWYQQSLDQGLQFLIQYYNGEERAKGNILERFSAQQFPDLHSELNLSSLELGDSALYFCASSVGQGQNIQYFGAGTRLSVL.

Concerning this clonotype: A clone one base away is much larger, so this may be a read error. This chain uses TRBV12-3 or TRBV12-4 with TRBJ2-3; 8 bases agree with TRBD2. The CDR3 is made up of 16 amino acids. The CDR3, as DNA: TGTGCCGGCAGTTTAGGGCTCCCGGGGGGGACAGATACGCAGTATTTT. It codes for CAGSLGLPGGTDTQYF.

This clonotype was recorded at least ten times. The chain joins TRBV9 to TRBJ2-1; D perhaps matches TRBD2 (6 bases). The CDR3 is made up of 16 amino acids. V shed 0 bases and J shed 7 bases, with 17 bases lying between them. Germline V gene data show CDR1 as SGDLS and CDR2 as YYNGEE. The CDR3 DNA sequence: TGTGCCAGCAGCGTAGGGGACGGGGGTTTCAGGAATGAGCAGTTCTTC. Amino acids: CASSVGDGGFRNEQFF. The complete variable domain, with remaining parts taken from reference TRBV9 and TRBJ2-1, reads DSGVTQTPKHLITATGQRVTLRCSPRSGDLSVYWYQQSLDQGLQFLIQYYNGEERAKGNILERFSAQQFPDLHSELNLSSLELGDSALYFCASSVGDGGFRNEQFFGPGTRLTVL.

The V call is TRBV5-1, the J call TRBJ1-1, with 7 bases identical to TRBD1. The CDR3 runs to 15 residues. CDR1 is SGHRS, CDR2 YFSETQ, per germline. Losses at the gene ends were 4 bases for V and 1 base for J; bases not matched to a gene: 7. CDR3 bases: TGCGCCAGCAGCCCTGAGGGACAGTGGAACACTGAAGCTTTCTTT. Its translation is CASSPEGQWNTEAFF.

This clonotype was seen a few times. This sequence joins TRBV12-3 or TRBV12-4 and TRBJ1-1, with D perhaps TRBD1 (6 bases). The CDR3 runs to 14 residues. Trimming removed 5 bases from V and 6 bases from J, with 16 bases in between. Here the CDR3 DNA reads TGTGCCAGCAGTCTACAGGGTACCCACTCTGAAGCTTTCTTT. It yields the protein CASSLQGTHSEAFF.

There are many counts of this clonotype. The chain links TRBV2 to TRBJ1-1; no clear D gene. V gave up 3 bases and J gave up 0 bases, with 11 bases separating them. Germline loops: CDR1 SNHLY, CDR2 FYNNEI. This CDR3 is built from 15 residues. For the CDR3, the DNA is TGTGCCAGCAGTGATAGGTCCAGGCTGAACACTGAAGCTTTCTTT. Protein product: CASSDRSRLNTEAFF.

In the case of this clonotype: A clone one base away is much larger, so this may be a read error. The chain uses TRBV7-9 and TRBJ2-7; possibly TRBD1 for D (6 bases). The CDR3 totals 12 residues. Germline V gives CDR1 SEHNR, CDR2 FQNEAQ (reference sequence). The CDR3 sequence: CSSGQGPYEQYF. The CDR3 DNA sequence: TGTTCCTCGGGCCAGGGGCCCTACGAGCAGTACTTC.

In regard to this clonotype: This sequence may be a read error, since a much larger clone differs from it by one base. The chain has TRBV21-1 and TRBJ2-3; the D call of TRBD1 is as the table states it, not checked on the DNA. TRBV21-1 is a pseudogene segment. The CDR3 extends over 14 amino acids. CDR3 sequence reads: CAGSSPGDTDTQYF. The CDR3 DNA follows: TGTGCCGGCAGCAGCCCAGGGGACACAGATACGCAGTATTTT.

This clonotype turned up a few times. The chain links TRBV10-3 to TRBJ1-6; TRBD1 is a possible D gene (5 bases). Trimming stripped 2 bases from V and 9 bases from J, with 11 bases between. This CDR3 region has 14 residues. CDR1 and CDR2 from the germline V gene are ENHRY and SYGVKD. The DNA of the CDR3 is TGTGCCATCAGTGAGGGCAGGGAGGGTTCACCCCTCCACTTT. Translation gives CAISEGREGSPLHF.

This clonotype has ten or more counts. This chain connects TRBV9 to TRBJ2-3; 8 bases line up with TRBD2. CDR1 is SGDLS, CDR2 YYNGEE, per germline. CDR3 length: 17 residues. V gave up 4 bases and J gave up 0 bases; unmatched junction bases: 10. DNA for the CDR3: TGTGCCAGCAGCCCACACGCGGCGGGGGGAAGCACAGATACGCAGTATTTT. This encodes CASSPHAAGGSTDTQYF.

The table lists this clonotype with many counts. This chain connects TRBV6-6 to TRBJ1-2, with 9 bases matching TRBD1. CDR3 length equals 17 residues. Germline V gene data show CDR1 as MNHNY and CDR2 as SVGAGI (reference sequence). Germline trimming cut 0 bases from V and 8 bases from J; bases unmatched to any gene: 13. The CDR3 loop reads CASSYSVTGGSGEGYTF. The CDR3 nucleotides read TGTGCCAGCAGTTACTCGGTGACAGGGGGTTCAGGAGAGGGCTACACCTTC.

Notes on this clonotype: This may arise from a read error, as a much more abundant clone is one base away. The chain has TRBV6-2 or TRBV6-3 and TRBJ2-7; 11 nucleotides align to TRBD2. The end of the DNA aligns better with TRBJ2-5, so the J call may be wrong. CDR3 length equals 13 residues. Germline loops: CDR1 MNHEY, CDR2 SVGEGT. CDR3 in amino acids: CASKTSGEGTQYF. CDR3 DNA sequence: TGTGCCAGCAAGACTAGCGGGGAAGGGACCCAGTACTTC.